Listed below are T cell receptor beta chains from one sample, sequenced in a study of blood T cell repertoires in COVID-19. Assay used: immunoSEQ multiplex PCR; TCRdb lists only in-frame clones, some missing. The table lists 300,000 to 500,000 clones, roughly 90% of them singletons. Input material: PBMCs or T cells enriched from blood (not recorded which). These receptors all stem from a woman aged 30 to 39 with acute COVID-19. CDR3s include the opening cysteine and the closing phenylalanine or tryptophan. Fields, in order: CDR3 length, D gene, J gene, clone size, V gene, CDR3 DNA, CDR3 protein. The D gene is left open where the match is weak. Not all rows give a size; the values are once, few, many and, for expanded clones, a class.

>15|TRBD1|TRBJ2-1|-|TRBV7-9
TGTGCCAGCAGCCCCCCCGACAGGGAAGCGAATGAGCAGTTCTTC
CASSPPDREANEQFF
>14|TRBD2|TRBJ2-1|-|TRBV6-5
TGTGCCAGCAGCGGACTAGCGGGGGGTGATGAGCAGTTCTTC
CASSGLAGGDEQFF
>14|-|TRBJ2-7|-|TRBV3-1/TRBV3-2
TGTGCCAGCAGCCAAGATCCCGGGTCCTACGAGCAGTACTTC
CASSQDPGSYEQYF
>15|TRBD1|TRBJ1-2|-|TRBV19
TGTGCCAGCCTCGGCCGGGACAGGCCCACCTATGGCTACACCTTC
CASLGRDRPTYGYTF
>14|-|TRBJ1-1|-|TRBV5-1
TGCGCCAGCAGCTTGGTGGCGGGGGCGGGTGAAGCTTTCTTT
CASSLVAGAGEAFF
>18|-|TRBJ1-3|-|TRBV21-1
TGTGCCAGCAGCAAGGGAGCGACAGGGTGTAGAAATGGAAACACCATATATTTT
CASSKGATGCRNGNTIYF
>14|-|TRBJ1-1|few|TRBV6-2/TRBV6-3
TGTGCCAGCAGTTACTCGGACAGTCGCACTGAAGCTTTCTTT
CASSYSDSRTEAFF
>13|-|TRBJ1-2|-|TRBV6-1
TGTGCCAGCAGTGAGACAGGTTCTGGTGGCTACACCTTC
CASSETGSGGYTF
>12|-|TRBJ2-4|-|TRBV29-1
TGCAGCGCCTCCCCCCGCGAAAACATTCAGTACTTC
CSASPRENIQYF
>15|-|TRBJ2-5|-|TRBV7-7
TGTGCCAGCAGCTTAGGGCTTGGAGGGGAAGAGACCCAGTACTTC
CASSLGLGGEETQYF
>14|-|TRBJ2-7|-|TRBV7-9
TGTGCCAGCAGCTCAGGGTCCGAGCCCTACGAGCAGTACTTC
CASSSGSEPYEQYF
>16|TRBD1|TRBJ1-1|-|TRBV18
TGTGCCAGCTCACCTATCTCCGGACAGGTGAACACTGAAGCTTTCTTT
CASSPISGQVNTEAFF
>16|TRBD1|TRBJ2-3|once|TRBV7-3
TGTGCCAGCAGCGCAACCGGGACAGGGACGGGAGATACGCAGTATTTT
CASSATGTGTGDTQYF
>18|TRBD2|TRBJ2-1|-|TRBV4-3
TGCGCCAGCAGCCAAGATAGATTTAGCGGGGGGCTTCACAATGAGCAGTTCTTC
CASSQDRFSGGLHNEQFF
>18|TRBD2|TRBJ2-5|-|TRBV4-3
TGCACCAGCAGCCACGGGAGGACTAGCGGGGCTCTCCAAGAGACCCAGTACTTC
CTSSHGRTSGALQETQYF
>13|TRBD1|TRBJ2-7|once|TRBV6-5
TGTGCCAGCACCGGGACAGGACTCTACGAGCAGTACTTC
CASTGTGLYEQYF